This T cell receptor beta chain appears in the sequencing data of a study of blood T cell repertoires in COVID-19. The length of the CDR3 is 14 residues. CDR1 is MNHEY and CDR2 is SVGAGI in the germline V gene. With 6 bases clipped from V and 9 bases from J, the junction kept 13 bases outside the gene matches. Assay: immunoSEQ multiplex PCR; the TCRdb copy retains only in-frame clones and omits some. The sample has about 300,000 clones, about nine tenths seen once. The chain is built from TRBV6-5 and TRBJ2-7; TRBD2 agrees at 8 bases. This clonotype was obtained from a woman aged 25 to 39 who had recovered from COVID-19. The specimen was PBMCs or T cells enriched from blood (not recorded which). The CDR3 coding sequence is TGTGCCAGCAGCCGACTGGGGGCGGGAGGAGCGCAGTACTTC. It codes for CASSRLGAGGAQYF.